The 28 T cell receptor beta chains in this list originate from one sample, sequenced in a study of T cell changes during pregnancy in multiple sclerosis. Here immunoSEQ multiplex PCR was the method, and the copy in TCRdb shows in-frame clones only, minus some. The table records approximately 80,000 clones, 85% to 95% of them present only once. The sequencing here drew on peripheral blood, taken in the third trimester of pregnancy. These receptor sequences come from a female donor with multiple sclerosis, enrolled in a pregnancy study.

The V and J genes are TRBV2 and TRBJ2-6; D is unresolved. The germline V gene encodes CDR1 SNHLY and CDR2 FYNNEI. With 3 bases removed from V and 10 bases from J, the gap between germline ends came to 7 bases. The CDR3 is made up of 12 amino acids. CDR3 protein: CASSEGRNVLTF. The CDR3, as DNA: TGTGCCAGCAGTGAGGGCCGGAACGTCCTGACTTTC.

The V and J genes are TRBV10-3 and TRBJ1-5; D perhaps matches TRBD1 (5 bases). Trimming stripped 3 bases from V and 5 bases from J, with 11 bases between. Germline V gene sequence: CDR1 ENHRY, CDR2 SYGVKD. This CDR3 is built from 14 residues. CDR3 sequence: CAISDAGRDQPQHF. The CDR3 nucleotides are TGTGCCATCAGTGACGCAGGGAGGGATCAGCCCCAGCATTTT.

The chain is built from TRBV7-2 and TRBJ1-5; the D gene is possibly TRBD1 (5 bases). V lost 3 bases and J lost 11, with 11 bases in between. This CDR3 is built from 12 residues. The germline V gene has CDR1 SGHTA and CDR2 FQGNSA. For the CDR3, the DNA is TGTGCCAGCAGCTTTCTGGACACGGCCCAGCATTTT. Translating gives CASSFLDTAQHF.

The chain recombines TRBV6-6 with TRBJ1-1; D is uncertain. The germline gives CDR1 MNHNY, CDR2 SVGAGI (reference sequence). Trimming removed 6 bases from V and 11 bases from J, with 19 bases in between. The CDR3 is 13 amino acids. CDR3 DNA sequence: TGTGCCAGCAGGCCTGGGAGGGCCATGGGGGCTTTCTTT. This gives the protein CASRPGRAMGAFF.

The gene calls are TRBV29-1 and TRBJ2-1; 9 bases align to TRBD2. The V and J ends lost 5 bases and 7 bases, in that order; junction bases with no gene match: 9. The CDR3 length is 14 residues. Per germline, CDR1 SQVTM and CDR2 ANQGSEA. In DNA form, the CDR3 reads TGCAGCGTTCCGCGTAGCGGGGGAATTAATGAGCAGTTCTTC. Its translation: CSVPRSGGINEQFF.

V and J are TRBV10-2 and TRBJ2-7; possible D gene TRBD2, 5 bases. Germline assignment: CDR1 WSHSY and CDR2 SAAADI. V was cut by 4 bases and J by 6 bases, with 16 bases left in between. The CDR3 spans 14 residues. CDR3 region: CASSVTGEQGEQYF. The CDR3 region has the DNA TGCGCCAGCAGTGTCACCGGGGAGCAAGGCGAGCAGTACTTC.

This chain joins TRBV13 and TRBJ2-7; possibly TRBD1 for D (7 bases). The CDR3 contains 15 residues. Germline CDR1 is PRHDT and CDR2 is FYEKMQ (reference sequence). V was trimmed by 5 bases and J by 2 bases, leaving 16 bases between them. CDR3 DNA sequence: TGTGCCAGCAGCGCTACGACAGGGACTGCCTACGAGCAGTACTTC. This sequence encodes CASSATTGTAYEQYF.

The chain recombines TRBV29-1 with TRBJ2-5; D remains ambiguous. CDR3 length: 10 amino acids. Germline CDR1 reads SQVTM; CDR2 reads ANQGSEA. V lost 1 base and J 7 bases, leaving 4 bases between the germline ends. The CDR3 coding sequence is TGCAGCGTTGAAGCCGGGACCCAGTACTTC. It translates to CSVEAGTQYF.

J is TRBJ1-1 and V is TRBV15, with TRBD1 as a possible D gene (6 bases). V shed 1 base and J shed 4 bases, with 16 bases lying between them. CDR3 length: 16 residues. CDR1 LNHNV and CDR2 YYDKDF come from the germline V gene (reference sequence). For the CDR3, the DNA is TGTGCCACCAGCAGAGCCCGCGCGGGGGCGGGCACTGAAGCTTTCTTT. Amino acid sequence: CATSRARAGAGTEAFF.

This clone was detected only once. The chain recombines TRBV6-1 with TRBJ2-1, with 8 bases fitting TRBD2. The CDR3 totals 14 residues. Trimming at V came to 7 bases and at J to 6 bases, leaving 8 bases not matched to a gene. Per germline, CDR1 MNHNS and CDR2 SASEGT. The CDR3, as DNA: TGTGCCAGCAACATCCAGCGGGGGTTCAATGAGCAGTTCTTC. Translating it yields CASNIQRGFNEQFF.

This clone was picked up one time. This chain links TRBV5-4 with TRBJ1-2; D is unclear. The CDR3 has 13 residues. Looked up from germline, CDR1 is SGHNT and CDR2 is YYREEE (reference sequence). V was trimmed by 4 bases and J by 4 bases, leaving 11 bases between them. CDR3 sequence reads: CASSPGDSYGYTF. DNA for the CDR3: TGTGCCAGCAGCCCGGGTGATTCCTATGGCTACACCTTC.

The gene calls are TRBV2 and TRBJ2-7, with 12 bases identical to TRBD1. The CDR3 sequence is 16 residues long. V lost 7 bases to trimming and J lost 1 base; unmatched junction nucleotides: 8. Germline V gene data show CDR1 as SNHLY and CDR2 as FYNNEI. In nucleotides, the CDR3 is TGTGCCAGCATGGGGACAGGGGGCGGCTTGTCCTACGAGCAGTACTTC. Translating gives CASMGTGGGLSYEQYF.

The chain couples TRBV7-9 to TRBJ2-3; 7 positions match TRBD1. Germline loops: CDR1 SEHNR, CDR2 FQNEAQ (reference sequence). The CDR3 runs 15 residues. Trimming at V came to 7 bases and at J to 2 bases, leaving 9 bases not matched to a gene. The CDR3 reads CASTEGTAATDTQYF. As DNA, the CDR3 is TGTGCCAGCACCGAGGGGACAGCGGCCACAGATACGCAGTATTTT.

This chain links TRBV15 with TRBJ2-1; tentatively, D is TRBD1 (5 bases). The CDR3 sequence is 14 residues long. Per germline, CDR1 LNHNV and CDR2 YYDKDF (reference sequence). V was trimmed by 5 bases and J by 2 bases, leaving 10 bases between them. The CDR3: CATSSQVTYNEQFF. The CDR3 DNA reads TGTGCCACCAGCTCACAGGTCACCTACAATGAGCAGTTCTTC. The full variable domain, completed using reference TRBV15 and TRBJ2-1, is DAMVIQNPRYQVTQFGKPVTLSCSQTLNHNVMYWYQQKSSQAPKLLFHYYDKDFNNEADTPDNFQSRRPNTSFCFLDIRSPGLGDTAMYLCATSSQVTYNEQFFGPGTRLTVL.

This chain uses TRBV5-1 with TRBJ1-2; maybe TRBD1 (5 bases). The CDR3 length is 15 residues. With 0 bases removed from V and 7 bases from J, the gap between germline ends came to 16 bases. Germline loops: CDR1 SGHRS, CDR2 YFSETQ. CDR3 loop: CASSLGNSGSPGYTF. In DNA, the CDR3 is TGCGCCAGCAGCTTGGGAAATTCAGGGTCTCCTGGCTACACCTTC.

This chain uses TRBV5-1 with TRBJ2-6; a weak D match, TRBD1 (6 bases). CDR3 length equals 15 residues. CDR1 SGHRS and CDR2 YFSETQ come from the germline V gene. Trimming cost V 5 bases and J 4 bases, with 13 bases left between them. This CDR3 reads CASSPTGTGANVLTF. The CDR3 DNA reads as TGCGCCAGCAGTCCCACAGGGACCGGGGCCAACGTCCTGACTTTC.

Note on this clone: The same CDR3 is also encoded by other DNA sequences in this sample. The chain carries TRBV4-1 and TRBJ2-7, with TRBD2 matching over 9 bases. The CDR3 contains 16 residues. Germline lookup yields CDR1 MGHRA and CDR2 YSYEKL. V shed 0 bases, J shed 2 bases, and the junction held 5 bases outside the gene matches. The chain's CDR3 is CASSQEGLAGTYEQYF. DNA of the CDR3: TGCGCCAGCAGCCAAGAAGGTCTAGCGGGGACCTACGAGCAGTACTTC.

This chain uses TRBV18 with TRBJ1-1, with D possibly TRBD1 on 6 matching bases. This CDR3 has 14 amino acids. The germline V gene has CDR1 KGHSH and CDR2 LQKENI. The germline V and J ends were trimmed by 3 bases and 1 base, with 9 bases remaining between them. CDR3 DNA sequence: TGTGCCAGCTCACCTAGGACAGAGAACACTGAAGCTTTCTTT. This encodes CASSPRTENTEAFF.

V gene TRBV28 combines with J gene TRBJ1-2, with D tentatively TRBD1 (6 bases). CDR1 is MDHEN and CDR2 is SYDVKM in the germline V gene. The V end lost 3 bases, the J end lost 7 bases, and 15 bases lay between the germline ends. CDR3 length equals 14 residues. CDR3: CASSLTGTFGGYTF. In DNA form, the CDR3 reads TGTGCCAGCAGTTTGACCGGGACATTCGGTGGCTACACCTTC.

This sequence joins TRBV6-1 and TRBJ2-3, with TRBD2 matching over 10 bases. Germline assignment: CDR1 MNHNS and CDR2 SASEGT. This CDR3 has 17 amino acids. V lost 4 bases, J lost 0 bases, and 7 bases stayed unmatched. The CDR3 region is CASSGLAGGPSTDTQYF. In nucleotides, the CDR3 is TGTGCCAGCAGTGGATTAGCGGGGGGCCCTAGCACAGATACGCAGTATTTT.

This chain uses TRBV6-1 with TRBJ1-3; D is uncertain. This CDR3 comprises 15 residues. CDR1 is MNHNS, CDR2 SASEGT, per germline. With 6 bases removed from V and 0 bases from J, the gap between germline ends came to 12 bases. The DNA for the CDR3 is TGTGCCAGCAGGGCCTTTGGGAGCTCTGGAAACACCATATATTTT. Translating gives CASRAFGSSGNTIYF.

The DNA of the CDR3 is TGTGCCAGCAGCTTAGCGGGGTTAGCGGGGCTAGATACCCAGTACTTC. Amino acids: CASSLAGLAGLDTQYF. The rearrangement uses TRBV7-6 and TRBJ2-5; 8 positions agree with TRBD2. V dropped 0 bases and J dropped 8; count of bases not matched to a gene: 11. CDR3 length: 16 residues. Germline V gene sequence: CDR1 SGHVS, CDR2 FNYEAQ.

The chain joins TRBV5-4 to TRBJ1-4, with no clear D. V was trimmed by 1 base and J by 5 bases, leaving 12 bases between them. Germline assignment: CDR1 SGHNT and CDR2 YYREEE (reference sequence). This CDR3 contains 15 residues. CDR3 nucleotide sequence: TGTGCCAGCAGCTTGCAACCGGGTGACAATGAAAAACTGTTTTTT. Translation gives CASSLQPGDNEKLFF.

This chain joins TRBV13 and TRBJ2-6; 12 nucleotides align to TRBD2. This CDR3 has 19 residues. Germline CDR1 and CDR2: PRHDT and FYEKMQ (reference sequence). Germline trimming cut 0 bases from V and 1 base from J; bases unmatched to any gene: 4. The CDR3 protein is CASSLGETSGGSGANVLTF. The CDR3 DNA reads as TGTGCCAGCAGCTTAGGTGAGACTAGCGGGGGATCTGGGGCCAACGTCCTGACTTTC.

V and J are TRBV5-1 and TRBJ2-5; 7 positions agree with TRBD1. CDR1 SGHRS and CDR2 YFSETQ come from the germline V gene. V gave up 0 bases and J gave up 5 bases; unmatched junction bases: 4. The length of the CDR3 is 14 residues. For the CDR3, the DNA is TGCGCCAGCAGCTTGGAACAGGGGCGGGAGACCCAGTACTTC. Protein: CASSLEQGRETQYF.

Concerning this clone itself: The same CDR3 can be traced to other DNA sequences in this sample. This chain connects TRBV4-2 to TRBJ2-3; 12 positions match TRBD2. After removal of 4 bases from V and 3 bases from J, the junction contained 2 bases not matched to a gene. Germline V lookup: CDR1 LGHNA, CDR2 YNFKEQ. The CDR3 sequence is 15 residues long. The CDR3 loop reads CASSPTSGGTDTQYF. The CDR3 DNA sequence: TGTGCCAGCAGCCCGACTAGCGGGGGAACAGATACGCAGTATTTT.

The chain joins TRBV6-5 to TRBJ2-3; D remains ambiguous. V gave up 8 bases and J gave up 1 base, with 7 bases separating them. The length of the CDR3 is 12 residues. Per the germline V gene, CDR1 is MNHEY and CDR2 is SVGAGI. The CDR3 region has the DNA TGTGCCAGCCGCGGCGGCACAGATACGCAGTATTTT. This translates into CASRGGTDTQYF.

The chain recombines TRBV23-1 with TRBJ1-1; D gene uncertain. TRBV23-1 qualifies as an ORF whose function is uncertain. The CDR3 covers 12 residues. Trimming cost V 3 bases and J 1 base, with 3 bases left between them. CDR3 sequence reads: CASSHGNTEAFF. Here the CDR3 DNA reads TGCGCCAGCAGTCACGGGAACACTGAAGCTTTCTTT.